The 2 T cell receptor beta chains below all came from one sample that was sequenced in a study of blood T cell repertoires in COVID-19. Only in-frame clones appear in the TCRdb table, and some are missing; sequencing was by immunoSEQ multiplex PCR. The sample consists of about 200,000 clones, 70% to 80% of them appearing once. Sequences were obtained from peripheral blood. The receptors stem from a woman between 40 and 55 years old with COVID-19, enrolled during active disease.

The chain carries TRBV2 and TRBJ1-1; 8 positions match TRBD1. CDR3 length: 13 residues. Per germline, CDR1 SNHLY and CDR2 FYNNEI. Unmatched junction bases numbered 10, after V lost 6 bases and J lost 10 bases. CDR3 loop: CASREETGERAFF. The CDR3 DNA follows: TGTGCCAGCAGGGAGGAGACAGGGGAGAGAGCTTTCTTT.

J is TRBJ1-3 and V is TRBV4-2; TRBD1 matches at 7 bases. Germline CDR1 LGHNA, CDR2 YNFKEQ. Losses at the gene ends were 0 bases for V and 3 bases for J; bases not matched to a gene: 11. The CDR3 has 18 amino acids. The CDR3 loop is CASSQDLRANRGGNTIYF. In DNA, the CDR3 is TGTGCCAGCAGCCAAGATCTCCGAGCGAACAGGGGTGGAAACACCATATATTTT.